This passage covers 31 T cell receptor beta chains from one sample sequenced in a study of a mutant IDH1 vaccine in newly diagnosed glioma. The repertoire was sequenced with immunoSEQ multiplex PCR; TCRdb's copy has only in-frame clones and lacks some. The sample holds tens of thousands of clones, less than 90% seen once. Time point meaning: week 11, during vaccination. Topical imiquimod accompanied each vaccine dose, which consisted of 300 ug of mutant IDH1 20-mer peptide. Antigens for these TCRs are unknown. The specimen comprised PBMCs, sampled from a glioma patient whose treatment included an IDH1 peptide vaccine. These receptors originate from a man aged 35-49 years with glioma.

This chain links TRBV5-4 with TRBJ1-4; weak D call: TRBD1 (5 bases). The germline V gene encodes CDR1 SGHNT and CDR2 YYREEE (reference sequence). V gave up 5 bases and J gave up 3 bases, with 11 bases separating them. The CDR3 runs 14 residues. CDR3 coding DNA: TGTGCCAGCAGATTTCAGGGTCCTAATGAAAAACTGTTTTTT. Protein sequence: CASRFQGPNEKLFF.

The CDR3 loop is CATPEQGGGYTF. In DNA, the CDR3 is TGTGCCACCCCGGAGCAGGGCGGGGGCTACACCTTC. J is TRBJ1-2 and V is TRBV19; a weak D match, TRBD1 (5 bases). In germline, CDR1 is LNHDA, CDR2 SQIVND (reference sequence). V shed 10 bases and J shed 8 bases, with 17 bases lying between them. CDR3 length: 12 amino acids. Full variable domain (rest looked up from reference TRBV19 and TRBJ1-2): DGGITQSPKYLFRKEGQNVTLSCEQNLNHDAMYWYRQDPGQGLRLIYYSQIVNDFQKGDIAEGYSVSREKKESFPLTVTSAQKNPTAFYLCATPEQGGGYTFGSGTRLTVV.

The chain recombines TRBV7-3 with TRBJ1-1, with D possibly matching TRBD1 (5 bases). CDR3 length: 13 residues. Trimming took 2 bases from V and 4 from J, leaving 8 bases between them. In germline, CDR1 is SGHTA, CDR2 FQGTGA. The CDR3 DNA reads TGTGCCAGCAGCTTAGGGGGTGTCACTGAAGCTTTCTTT. This sequence encodes CASSLGGVTEAFF.

The rearrangement joins TRBV19 to TRBJ2-7; TRBD1 or TRBD2 may be the D gene (5 bases each). Trimming took off 6 bases at V and 3 bases at J, with 15 bases between the two ends. This CDR3 is 14 amino acids long. In germline, CDR1 is LNHDA, CDR2 SQIVND (reference sequence). CDR3 sequence: CASSTGPLDYEQYF. As DNA, the CDR3 is TGTGCCAGTAGCACGGGACCATTGGACTACGAGCAGTACTTC.

This rearrangement joins TRBV7-2 to TRBJ2-4; 7 bases match TRBD2. The CDR3 spans 12 residues. Germline CDR1 is SGHTA and CDR2 is FQGNSA. V dropped 3 bases and J dropped 8; count of bases not matched to a gene: 1. Here the CDR3 DNA reads TGTGCCAGCAGCTTGGGAGGGTACATTCAGTACTTC. It encodes CASSLGGYIQYF.

The rearrangement links TRBV4-2 to TRBJ1-1, with no clear D. Germline CDR1 is LGHNA and CDR2 is YNFKEQ. CDR3 length: 13 residues. The V gene lost 3 bases and the J gene lost 1 base, with 6 bases spanning the gap. The CDR3 DNA is TGTGCCAGCAGCCAGCGAGGGAACACTGAAGCTTTCTTT. Translating it yields CASSQRGNTEAFF.

V is TRBV18 and J is TRBJ1-1; D gene unclear. Germline CDR1 is KGHSH and CDR2 is LQKENI. V was cut by 6 bases and J by 2 bases, with 13 bases left in between. The CDR3 extends over 14 amino acids. The CDR3 DNA follows: TGTGCCAGCTCGTCGCGGGAACTAAACACTGAAGCTTTCTTT. Its protein is CASSSRELNTEAFF.

The chain is built from TRBV14 and TRBJ2-5; 8 bases map to TRBD1. The CDR3 is made up of 14 amino acids. Germline V CDR1 and CDR2: SGHDN, FVKESK. The V segment lost 5 bases and the J segment 7 bases; nucleotides outside the gene matches: 9. This CDR3 is CASSWTGIGGTQYF. As DNA, the CDR3 is TGTGCCAGCAGCTGGACAGGGATTGGTGGGACCCAGTACTTC.

This clone has only one observation. The rearrangement links TRBV2 to TRBJ1-2; D remains ambiguous. The CDR3 has 13 residues. Trimming cost V 2 bases and J 7 bases, with 11 bases left between them. CDR1 SNHLY and CDR2 FYNNEI come from the germline V gene. The CDR3 here is CASSEKRLAGYTF. The CDR3 DNA is TGTGCCAGCAGTGAAAAGAGGCTGGCTGGCTACACCTTC.

V usage is TRBV5-1 and J usage is TRBJ2-7; tentatively, D is TRBD2 (6 bases). Germline lookup yields CDR1 SGHRS and CDR2 YFSETQ. V was pared by 0 bases and J by 3 bases, with 10 bases between. This CDR3 comprises 14 residues. The CDR3 nucleotides read TGCGCCAGCAGCTTGGCCGGGGGTTTCTACGAGCAGTACTTC. This gives the protein CASSLAGGFYEQYF.

V gene TRBV27 combines with J gene TRBJ2-5; a possible D gene is TRBD2 (6 bases). The germline V gene encodes CDR1 MNHEY and CDR2 SMNVEV (reference sequence). The CDR3 runs 15 residues. Trimming stripped 3 bases from V and 5 bases from J, with 16 bases between. The CDR3 is CASSFRGLEGETQYF. In DNA, the CDR3 is TGTGCCAGCAGTTTTAGGGGACTTGAGGGGGAGACCCAGTACTTC.

This CDR3 is CASSEARFYGYTF. The CDR3 coding sequence is TGTGCCAGCAGTGAAGCGCGATTTTATGGCTACACCTTC. The V gene is TRBV6-1, the J gene TRBJ1-2; D is unclear. The CDR3 runs to 13 residues. Germline V gene sequence: CDR1 MNHNS, CDR2 SASEGT. The ends were cut back, 0 bases at V and 5 bases at J, with 7 bases in the middle.

This clone was found a few times. The chain employs TRBV19 and TRBJ2-3; 9 bases map to TRBD2. CDR1 and CDR2 (germline): LNHDA, SQIVND (reference sequence). The CDR3 is 15 amino acids. The V segment lost 5 bases and the J segment 4 bases; nucleotides outside the gene matches: 7. The CDR3 nucleotides are TGTGCCAGTAGTCGCAGCGGGAGGCTGTCAGATACGCAGTATTTT. It is translated as CASSRSGRLSDTQYF.

J is TRBJ1-4 and V is TRBV10-3; D unresolved. Germline V gives CDR1 ENHRY, CDR2 SYGVKD. V lost 7 bases, J lost 0 bases, and 6 bases lay in between. The CDR3 is 13 residues long. For the CDR3, the DNA is TGTGCCATCAAGTCCGCAACTAATGAAAAACTGTTTTTT. Encoded protein: CAIKSATNEKLFF.

V gene TRBV6-6 combines with J gene TRBJ1-1; the D gene is possibly TRBD1 (5 bases). The germline gives CDR1 MNHNY, CDR2 SVGAGI (reference sequence). The CDR3 is 16 amino acids. The ends were cut back, 7 bases at V and 1 base at J, with 19 bases in the middle. CDR3 nucleotide sequence: TGTGCCAGCAAAACCCGGGGACGGACCTGGAACACTGAAGCTTTCTTT. It is translated as CASKTRGRTWNTEAFF.

The CDR3 loop is CASSVEGVQYF. For the CDR3, the DNA is TGTGCCAGCAGTGTTGAGGGGGTTCAGTACTTC. The V and J genes are TRBV2 and TRBJ2-7; D perhaps matches TRBD1 (6 bases). Deletions cut 4 bases from V and 10 bases from J, with 11 bases between. The germline CDR1 and CDR2 sequences are SNHLY and FYNNEI. This CDR3 is 11 amino acids long.

The V gene is TRBV19, the J gene TRBJ2-7; 10 nucleotides align to TRBD2. CDR1 is LNHDA, CDR2 SQIVND, per germline (reference sequence). The V gene end was trimmed by 7 bases and the J gene end by 0 bases; junction bases not matched to a gene: 6. This CDR3 region has 15 residues. CDR3: CASTKLAGSSYEQYF. Here the CDR3 DNA reads TGTGCCAGTACCAAACTAGCGGGAAGCTCCTACGAGCAGTACTTC. Supplemented by reference TRBV19 and TRBJ2-7, the full variable domain reads DGGITQSPKYLFRKEGQNVTLSCEQNLNHDAMYWYRQDPGQGLRLIYYSQIVNDFQKGDIAEGYSVSREKKESFPLTVTSAQKNPTAFYLCASTKLAGSSYEQYFGPGTRLTVT.

This chain uses TRBV6-1 with TRBJ1-3, with a possible D match to TRBD1 (6 bases). Germline V lookup: CDR1 MNHNS, CDR2 SASEGT. The V end lost 3 bases, the J end lost 0 bases, and 12 bases lay between the germline ends. The CDR3 runs to 16 residues. The CDR3 sequence: CASSEAQGVSGNTIYF. CDR3 bases: TGTGCCAGCAGTGAGGCACAGGGCGTCTCTGGAAACACCATATATTTT.

This clone has only a few counts. The V and J genes are TRBV5-1 and TRBJ1-1; unclear D gene. Germline CDR1 SGHRS, CDR2 YFSETQ. Trimming stripped 0 bases from V and 1 base from J, with 7 bases between. The CDR3 is 14 residues long. CDR3 coding DNA: TGCGCCAGCAGCTTGGAGTGGGGGAACACTGAAGCTTTCTTT. Protein product: CASSLEWGNTEAFF.

J is TRBJ1-1 and V is TRBV6-1, with D possibly being TRBD1 (5 bases). Germline V lookup: CDR1 MNHNS, CDR2 SASEGT. The CDR3 has 14 amino acids. V dropped 7 bases and J dropped 4 bases, with 16 bases sitting between them. As DNA, the CDR3 is TGTGCCAGCAAAGGGGAGGAGGTTAGCACTGAAGCTTTCTTT. It is translated as CASKGEEVSTEAFF.

Only one count was recorded for this clone. The chain has TRBV28 and TRBJ1-1; D not resolved. Deletions cut 4 bases from V and 0 bases from J, with 6 bases between. CDR1 MDHEN and CDR2 SYDVKM come from the germline V gene. The CDR3 totals 13 residues. CDR3 loop: CASSWVLNTEAFF. Written as DNA, the CDR3 is TGTGCCAGCAGTTGGGTATTGAACACTGAAGCTTTCTTT.

The DNA for the CDR3 is TGTGCCAGCAGTGAAAGACAGGGAAGGACAGATACGCAGTATTTT. Translation: CASSERQGRTDTQYF. This chain joins TRBV6-1 and TRBJ2-3; 7 bases agree with TRBD1. Germline assignment: CDR1 MNHNS and CDR2 SASEGT. Losses at the gene ends were 2 bases for V and 3 bases for J; bases not matched to a gene: 5. The CDR3 has 15 residues.

The gene calls are TRBV21-1 and TRBJ1-1. TRBV21-1 represents a pseudogene. This CDR3 has 19 amino acids. The CDR3 reads CASSLSLPGPPPLNTEAFF. CDR3 bases: TGTGCCAGCAGCCTAAGCTTACCGGGCCCCCCGCCTCTTAACACTGAAGCTTTCTTT.

CDR3 in amino acids: CSAPNEQFF. In DNA, the CDR3 is TGCAGTGCTCCAAATGAGCAGTTCTTC. The chain joins TRBV20-1 to TRBJ2-1; D not certain. Germline loops: CDR1 DFQATT, CDR2 SNEGSKA (reference sequence). This CDR3 contains 9 residues. V lost 5 bases to trimming and J lost 7 bases, with 3 bases between them.

The sample holds one count of this clone. In DNA, the CDR3 is TGTGCCAGCAGCAAAGTTTATCGGGCTATCGGAGAGACCCAGTACTTC. It translates to CASSKVYRAIGETQYF. The rearrangement uses TRBV21-1 and TRBJ2-5. TRBV21-1 is a pseudogene segment. The CDR3 extends over 16 amino acids.

V is TRBV20-1 and J is TRBJ2-5; no clear D. The CDR3 has 11 residues. CDR1 and CDR2 from the germline V gene are DFQATT and SNEGSKA (reference sequence). V gave up 4 bases and J gave up 5 bases, with 8 bases separating them. The CDR3 spells CSANRRETQYF. The CDR3 nucleotides read TGCAGTGCTAATCGGCGGGAGACCCAGTACTTC.

The chain combines TRBV11-2 with TRBJ2-7; 13 bases agree with TRBD2. There are 16 residues in the CDR3. From germline, CDR1 is SGHAT and CDR2 FQNNGV. V trimming: 4 bases; J trimming: 5 bases; junction bases outside the gene matches: 8. CDR3 DNA: TGTGCCAGCAGCTCGGGACTAGCGGGACGACACGACGAGCAGTACTTC. It yields the protein CASSSGLAGRHDEQYF.

The chain joins TRBV7-2 to TRBJ1-2; D may be TRBD1 (5 bases). V was clipped by 5 bases and J by 3 bases, with 22 bases between them. The CDR3 runs to 17 residues. Germline loops: CDR1 SGHTA, CDR2 FQGNSA. In DNA form, the CDR3 reads TGTGCCAGCAGCGGAGGGAGGGGACGGTTCTCTGACTATGGCTACACCTTC. Translation: CASSGGRGRFSDYGYTF.

The chain links TRBV7-8 to TRBJ2-5, with D unresolved. V lost 3 bases to trimming and J lost 1 base, with 6 bases between them. Germline CDR1 SGHVS, CDR2 FQNEAQ. This CDR3 is 13 amino acids long. The DNA of the CDR3 is TGTGCCAGCAGCTTTCGGTTCCAAGAGACCCAGTACTTC. Translation: CASSFRFQETQYF.

The chain uses TRBV6-5 and TRBJ2-7, with 10 bases that match TRBD2. J was trimmed by 0 bases and V by 6 bases; bases with no gene match: 5. From germline, CDR1 is MNHEY and CDR2 SVGAGI. This CDR3 has 15 residues. CDR3 nucleotide sequence: TGTGCCAGCAGGGGACTAGCGTCTAGCTCCTACGAGCAGTACTTC. This sequence encodes CASRGLASSSYEQYF.

V is TRBV5-4 and J is TRBJ2-7, with 11 bases fitting TRBD2. Germline lookup yields CDR1 SGHNT and CDR2 YYREEE (reference sequence). Trimming removed 2 bases from V and 5 bases from J; junction bases left unmatched: 3. The CDR3 has 14 amino acids. In nucleotides, the CDR3 is TGTGCCAGCAGCTTTAGCGGGAGGGGGGACGAGCAGTACTTC. It yields the protein CASSFSGRGDEQYF.